This entry lists 28 T cell receptor beta chains sequenced from one sample in a study of glioma-infiltrating T cells after dendritic cell vaccination. TCRdb keeps only in-frame clones here, not all; method: immunoSEQ multiplex PCR. The table records tens of thousands of clones, over 75% of them present only once. Source: blood, taken before dendritic cell vaccination. These receptors were collected from a human donor with glioblastoma.

The V call is TRBV6-1, the J call TRBJ1-4; 8 bases are shared with TRBD1. Germline V gives CDR1 MNHNS, CDR2 SASEGT. V shed 10 bases and J 7 bases; nucleotides not matched to a gene: 8. The length of the CDR3 is 13 residues. The CDR3 is CATVGQGTEKLFF. CDR3 coding DNA: TGTGCCACCGTCGGACAGGGAACTGAAAAACTGTTTTTT.

CDR3 region: CASSTTSGRGQETQYF. The CDR3, as DNA: TGTGCCAGCAGCACTACTAGCGGGAGGGGTCAAGAGACCCAGTACTTC. The chain employs TRBV7-2 and TRBJ2-5; 13 nucleotides line up with TRBD2. After removal of 5 bases from V and 2 bases from J, the junction contained 5 bases not matched to a gene. The length of the CDR3 is 16 residues. CDR1 and CDR2 from the germline V gene are SGHTA and FQGNSA.

The chain uses TRBV19 and TRBJ1-1, with D uncertain. The germline V and J ends were trimmed by 6 bases and 4 bases, with 9 bases remaining between them. The length of the CDR3 is 12 residues. Per the germline V gene, CDR1 is LNHDA and CDR2 is SQIVND (reference sequence). The CDR3 nucleotides read TGTGCCAGTAGCAAAACTCGCACTGAAGCTTTCTTT. The encoded protein is CASSKTRTEAFF.

This rearrangement joins TRBV4-3 to TRBJ1-2; D is unresolved. The CDR3 has 15 amino acids. V was trimmed by 0 bases and J by 4 bases, leaving 12 bases between them. CDR1 and CDR2 from the germline V gene are LGHNA and YSLEER. CDR3 sequence: CASSQERFSGYGYTF. DNA for the CDR3: TGCGCCAGCAGCCAAGAGCGATTTAGCGGCTATGGCTACACCTTC.

The chain has TRBV5-1 and TRBJ2-7, with 9 bases aligning to TRBD1. Germline values: CDR1 SGHRS, CDR2 YFSETQ. The J segment lost 6 bases and the V segment lost 4 bases, leaving 11 bases of the junction unmatched. This CDR3 is built from 15 residues. Here the CDR3 DNA reads TGCGCCAGCAGCATAACCGGGACAGGGATGGGCGAGCAGTACTTC. Its translation is CASSITGTGMGEQYF.

The chain links TRBV18 to TRBJ2-7; D may be TRBD1 (5 bases). CDR1 and CDR2 (germline): KGHSH, LQKENI. The CDR3 loop spans 13 amino acids. Trimming removed 4 bases from V and 3 bases from J, with 10 bases in between. In DNA, the CDR3 is TGTGCCAGCTCACGCCAGGGTAGCTACGAGCAGTACTTC. Its protein is CASSRQGSYEQYF.

The chain joins TRBV18 to TRBJ2-7; TRBD1 matches at 10 bases. The CDR3 is 15 amino acids. Unmatched junction bases numbered 6, after V lost 6 bases and J lost 1 base. Germline V gene sequence: CDR1 KGHSH, CDR2 LQKENI. For the CDR3, the DNA is TGTGCCAGCTCCACCACGGGACAGGGGTCCTACGAGCAGTACTTC. Protein product: CASSTTGQGSYEQYF.

CDR3 nucleotide sequence: TGTGCCAGCAGCCTCCCGGGGGGCACTGAAGCTTTCTTT. Translated, it gives CASSLPGGTEAFF. The chain has TRBV5-6 and TRBJ1-1; D may be TRBD1 (5 bases). The CDR3 extends over 13 amino acids. Germline loops: CDR1 SGHDT, CDR2 YYEEEE. Trimming removed 4 bases at V and 4 bases at J, with 11 bases between.

The J gene is TRBJ1-2, the V gene TRBV7-8, with D hard to call. Germline-derived CDR1 and CDR2 are SGHVS and FQNEAQ. The CDR3 consists of 14 residues. V lost 0 bases and J 4 bases, leaving 9 bases between the germline ends. The CDR3 DNA is TGTGCCAGCAGCTTAGCGTCAACAGCCTATGGCTACACCTTC. Protein sequence: CASSLASTAYGYTF.

V is TRBV4-1 and J is TRBJ1-5, with 11 bases lining up with TRBD1. The CDR3 extends over 15 amino acids. Germline trimming cut 1 base from V and 6 bases from J; bases unmatched to any gene: 2. CDR1 is MGHRA and CDR2 is YSYEKL in the germline V gene. This CDR3 reads CASSQVGTGGQPQHF. The CDR3 DNA is TGCGCCAGCAGCCAAGTGGGGACAGGGGGTCAGCCCCAGCATTTT.

This clone was counted between two and nine times. J is TRBJ2-1 and V is TRBV7-6; 10 positions match TRBD1. Germline V CDR1 and CDR2: SGHVS, FNYEAQ. The junction had 8 bases not matched to a gene; V was cut back by 1 base and J by 8 bases. This CDR3 is built from 16 residues. DNA for the CDR3: TGTGCCAGCAGCTTAGTGGGACAGGGGCTTGGGGATGAGCAGTTCTTC. Protein: CASSLVGQGLGDEQFF.

V is TRBV7-9 and J is TRBJ1-1; TRBD1 agrees at 8 bases. The V segment lost 0 bases and the J segment 1 base; nucleotides outside the gene matches: 1. CDR1 is SEHNR, CDR2 FQNEAQ, per germline (reference sequence). The CDR3 has 15 residues. As DNA, the CDR3 is TGTGCCAGCAGCTTAGCCAGGGGGCAGAACACTGAAGCTTTCTTT. Protein product: CASSLARGQNTEAFF.

The chain employs TRBV5-4 and TRBJ2-4, with D possibly matching TRBD1 (6 bases). The V gene's germline CDR1 is SGHNT and CDR2 YYREEE (reference sequence). The CDR3 is 16 residues long. With 5 bases removed from V and 3 bases from J, the gap between germline ends came to 18 bases. CDR3 region: CASRGEGGWGKNIQYF. The CDR3 region has the DNA TGTGCCAGCAGGGGGGAAGGGGGATGGGGCAAAAACATTCAGTACTTC.

The rearrangement links TRBV4-3 to TRBJ1-1; maybe TRBD1 (6 bases). The CDR3 length is 13 residues. Germline CDR1 and CDR2: LGHNA and YSLEER. V lost 4 bases and J 1 base, leaving 7 bases between the germline ends. CDR3 sequence reads: CASSLQGNTEAFF. In nucleotides, the CDR3 is TGCGCCAGCAGCCTACAGGGGAACACTGAAGCTTTCTTT.

The rearrangement joins TRBV10-2 to TRBJ1-2; weak D call: TRBD1 (6 bases). Germline V gene data show CDR1 as WSHSY and CDR2 as SAAADI. This CDR3 region has 13 residues. Trimming took off 6 bases at V and 3 bases at J, with 11 bases between the two ends. For the CDR3, the DNA is TGCGCCAGCAGCGGAACAGGGCACTATGGCTACACCTTC. Translation gives CASSGTGHYGYTF.

This chain uses TRBV18 with TRBJ2-4; 8 bases map to TRBD1. The germline gives CDR1 KGHSH, CDR2 LQKENI. This CDR3 is 16 amino acids long. With 3 bases clipped from V and 5 bases from J, the junction kept 9 bases outside the gene matches. Written as DNA, the CDR3 is TGTGCCAGCTCACCCGTCGGACAGGGTGATGAAAACATTCAGTACTTC. Protein sequence: CASSPVGQGDENIQYF.

This chain links TRBV4-2 with TRBJ2-2, with 8 bases lining up with TRBD2. V was clipped by 0 bases and J by 3 bases; unmatched bases: 9. Germline V gives CDR1 LGHNA, CDR2 YNFKEQ. The CDR3 loop spans 18 amino acids. The CDR3: CASSQEGGSGSHTGELFF. The DNA for the CDR3 is TGTGCCAGCAGCCAAGAGGGGGGCAGCGGGAGCCACACCGGGGAGCTGTTTTTT.

The table lists this clone with a count of one. CDR3 nucleotides: TGCGCCAGCAGCTTGGACTTCCTTCCCACAGATACGCAGTATTTT. As protein: CASSLDFLPTDTQYF. V gene TRBV5-1 combines with J gene TRBJ2-3, with no clear D. The V end was cut by 0 bases, the J end by 2 bases, with 10 bases between. In germline, CDR1 is SGHRS, CDR2 YFSETQ. The CDR3 extends over 15 amino acids.

The chain combines TRBV25-1 with TRBJ2-5, with D possibly being TRBD1 (6 bases). V was clipped by 2 bases and J by 5 bases, with 15 bases between them. The CDR3 is 15 residues long. Germline V gives CDR1 MGHDK, CDR2 SYGVNS. Written as DNA, the CDR3 is TGTGCCAGCAGTGAACCCCGACAGGCCGGCGAGACCCAGTACTTC. Protein: CASSEPRQAGETQYF.

This sequence joins TRBV6-1 and TRBJ2-1; 12 nucleotides agree with TRBD2. The trim removed 8 bases at V and 6 bases at J, leaving 8 bases unmatched. The CDR3 extends over 15 amino acids. Per the germline V gene, CDR1 is MNHNS and CDR2 is SASEGT. CDR3 protein: CASGDRTSGTNEQFF. Written as DNA, the CDR3 is TGTGCCAGCGGAGATCGGACTAGCGGGACCAATGAGCAGTTCTTC.

The rearrangement joins TRBV19 to TRBJ2-5; 7 bases align to TRBD1. Germline CDR1 is LNHDA and CDR2 is SQIVND (reference sequence). The junction had 4 bases not matched to a gene; V was cut back by 5 bases and J by 1 base. The CDR3 covers 14 residues. CDR3 in amino acids: CASSFRGSQETQYF. The CDR3 nucleotides are TGTGCCAGTAGTTTCAGGGGGTCCCAAGAGACCCAGTACTTC.

The V call is TRBV7-2, the J call TRBJ2-3; 11 nucleotides line up with TRBD2. The CDR3 loop spans 18 amino acids. Germline assignment: CDR1 SGHTA and CDR2 FQGNSA. Unmatched junction bases numbered 9, after V lost 4 bases and J lost 0 bases. The CDR3 spells CASSWGVAGGSSTDTQYF. The CDR3 DNA is TGTGCCAGCAGCTGGGGGGTAGCGGGGGGGTCCAGCACAGATACGCAGTATTTT.

The chain links TRBV9 to TRBJ2-1, with D possibly matching TRBD2 (6 bases). Germline V gene sequence: CDR1 SGDLS, CDR2 YYNGEE. With 4 bases removed from V and 8 bases from J, the gap between germline ends came to 13 bases. The length of the CDR3 is 13 residues. CDR3 nucleotide sequence: TGTGCCAGCAGCCCATCTAGCGCCGATGAGCAGTTCTTC. Encoded protein: CASSPSSADEQFF.

The chain couples TRBV19 to TRBJ1-6; TRBD1 is a possible D gene (6 bases). The CDR3 totals 17 residues. Germline assignment: CDR1 LNHDA and CDR2 SQIVND (reference sequence). The V end lost 3 bases, the J end lost 7 bases, and 19 bases lay between the germline ends. The DNA for the CDR3 is TGTGCCAGTAGTATTCGGGCAGGGGAAGTTGGAAATTCACCCCTCCACTTT. Translation: CASSIRAGEVGNSPLHF.

V usage is TRBV21-1 and J usage is TRBJ2-2; whether TRBD1, the table's D call, matches the DNA was not checked. TRBV21-1 is classified as a pseudogene. The CDR3 runs to 16 residues. CDR3 sequence reads: CASSTGTGYNSGELFF. In DNA, the CDR3 is TGTGCCAGCAGCACGGGGACAGGGTACAATTCCGGGGAGCTGTTTTTT.

V is TRBV7-8 and J is TRBJ1-3, with D perhaps TRBD1 (6 bases). The CDR3 length is 15 residues. V was shortened by 1 base and J by 0 bases, with 7 bases between the two germline ends. Germline V gives CDR1 SGHVS, CDR2 FQNEAQ. CDR3 in DNA: TGTGCCAGCAGCTTAGGGACAGTCTCTGGAAACACCATATATTTT. Translating gives CASSLGTVSGNTIYF.

A single count supports this clone. V gene TRBV9 combines with J gene TRBJ2-1; 10 nucleotides agree with TRBD2. J was trimmed by 4 bases and V by 0 bases; bases with no gene match: 10. Germline CDR1 SGDLS, CDR2 YYNGEE. The CDR3 totals 18 residues. Here the CDR3 DNA reads TGTGCCAGCAGCGTAGGGACTAGCGGATCCCTCTCATACAATGAGCAGTTCTTC. Translation: CASSVGTSGSLSYNEQFF.

The chain carries TRBV2 and TRBJ2-4; 12 bases are shared with TRBD2. The CDR3 is made up of 17 amino acids. V shed 8 bases, J shed 8 bases, and the junction held 16 bases outside the gene matches. The germline gives CDR1 SNHLY, CDR2 FYNNEI. CDR3 sequence (DNA): TGTGCCAGCCTTCCTACCCTAGCGGGAGGGGGTGTGGACATTCAGTACTTC. This gives the protein CASLPTLAGGGVDIQYF.